This entry lists 14 T cell receptor beta chains sequenced from one sample in a study of beta chain features in type 1 diabetes. Expressed TCRB transcripts got sequenced, as all isolated RNA was reverse transcribed. Clones were read by immunoSEQ multiplex PCR, and TCRdb kept only the in-frame ones, dropping some. The sample yields 250,000 to 300,000 clones, approximately 8% seen once. Material: central memory CD4+ T cells from blood. These receptors all come from a woman in her late teens or twenties in good health.

The V gene is TRBV27, the J gene TRBJ2-7; the D gene is possibly TRBD1 (7 bases). CDR1 is MNHEY and CDR2 is SMNVEV in the germline V gene (reference sequence). This CDR3 is built from 13 residues. V lost 5 bases to trimming and J lost 6 bases, with 14 bases between them. The CDR3, as DNA: TGTGCCAGCAGTCCAAACAGGGGAGGCGAGCAGTACGTC. Amino acids: CASSPNRGGEQYV.

The chain is built from TRBV4-2 and TRBJ2-5; 14 nucleotides align to TRBD2. The CDR3 totals 17 residues. The J segment lost 5 bases and the V segment lost 4 bases, leaving 9 bases of the junction unmatched. From germline, CDR1 is LGHNA and CDR2 YNFKEQ. CDR3 in amino acids: CASSPGTSGGVRETQYF. For the CDR3, the DNA is TGTGCCAGCAGCCCGGGGACTAGCGGGGGTGTCCGGGAGACCCAGTACTTC.

Of note for this clone: The same CDR3 arises from other DNA sequences in this sample as well. The chain recombines TRBV18 with TRBJ2-5, with D possibly TRBD1 on 6 matching bases. Germline CDR1 and CDR2: KGHSH and LQKENI. The V end was cut by 6 bases, the J end by 2 bases, with 10 bases between. This CDR3 is built from 13 residues. This CDR3 is CASSPGQQETQYF. CDR3 nucleotides: TGTGCCAGCTCCCCCGGACAGCAAGAGACCCAGTACTTC.

There are a few counts of this clone. This CDR3 is CASSLFGKGYEQYV. DNA for the CDR3: TGTGCCAGCAGCTTATTCGGGAAGGGATACGAGCAGTACGTC. V usage is TRBV7-9 and J usage is TRBJ2-7; perhaps TRBD2 as D (5 bases). Trimming cost V 2 bases and J 4 bases, with 12 bases left between them. Germline lookup yields CDR1 SEHNR and CDR2 FQNEAQ (reference sequence). The CDR3 contains 14 residues.

This clone was counted only a few times. Additional DNA sequences in this sample encode the identical CDR3. The V call is TRBV7-2, the J call TRBJ1-3, with D possibly TRBD1 on 6 matching bases. Germline CDR1 is SGHTA and CDR2 is FQGNSA. The ends were cut back, 6 bases at V and 0 bases at J, with 9 bases in the middle. The CDR3 loop spans 14 amino acids. The DNA for the CDR3 is TGTGCCAGCAGTCTGGACAGCTCTGGAAACACCATATATTTT. It encodes CASSLDSSGNTIYF.

The chain recombines TRBV29-1 with TRBJ1-2; maybe TRBD1 (5 bases). V dropped 5 bases and J dropped 4 bases, with 29 bases sitting between them. The length of the CDR3 is 18 residues. The germline V gene has CDR1 SQVTM and CDR2 ANQGSEA. The CDR3 DNA sequence: TGCAGCGTTTGGGGCCCAACGGGGACCCTTTCCTTCGGCTATGGCTACACCTTC. As protein: CSVWGPTGTLSFGYGYTF.

This clone has more than one count but fewer than ten. The CDR3 region is CASSLVGNTIYF. The DNA for the CDR3 is TGTGCCAGCAGCTTAGTAGGAAACACCATATATTTT. The V and J genes are TRBV13 and TRBJ1-3, with D uncertain. Deletions cut 1 base from V and 4 bases from J, with 2 bases between. Per the germline V gene, CDR1 is PRHDT and CDR2 is FYEKMQ (reference sequence). CDR3 size: 12 residues. Full variable domain (outside the CDR3, taken from reference TRBV13 and TRBJ1-3): AAGVIQSPRHLIKEKRETATLKCYPIPRHDTVYWYQQGPGQDPQFLISFYEKMQSDKGSIPDRFSAQQFSDYHSELNMSSLELGDSALYFCASSLVGNTIYFGEGSWLTVV.

The rearrangement links TRBV7-9 to TRBJ2-7, with TRBD2 matching over 8 bases. Germline V CDR1 and CDR2: SEHNR, FQNEAQ (reference sequence). The CDR3 length is 12 residues. J was trimmed by 9 bases and V by 5 bases; bases with no gene match: 6. The CDR3 is CASSPSGSAQYF. CDR3 DNA sequence: TGTGCCAGCAGCCCGAGCGGGAGCGCGCAGTACTTC.

This clone occurred a few times. This CDR3 reads CASSSGLDNEQFF. The DNA of the CDR3 is TGTGCCAGCAGCTCGGGACTCGACAATGAGCAGTTCTTC. The genes are TRBV4-2 and TRBJ2-1; TRBD2 might be the D (6 bases). The CDR3 contains 13 residues. Trimming pared 5 bases from V and 5 bases from J, leaving 10 bases between. The germline CDR1 and CDR2 sequences are LGHNA and YNFKEQ.

The genes are TRBV4-2 and TRBJ1-6, with D hard to call. Germline V lookup: CDR1 LGHNA, CDR2 YNFKEQ. V lost 7 bases to trimming and J lost 5 bases, with 15 bases between them. This CDR3 contains 15 residues. The CDR3 loop reads CASTPRADNNSPLHF. The DNA of the CDR3 is TGTGCCAGCACCCCTAGGGCAGACAATAATTCACCCCTCCACTTT.

This clone was seen more than once but under ten times. V usage is TRBV28 and J usage is TRBJ1-2; D possibly corresponds to TRBD1 (5 bases). The CDR3 runs 14 residues. The germline V gene encodes CDR1 MDHEN and CDR2 SYDVKM. Trimming removed 2 bases from V and 9 bases from J, with 16 bases in between. The CDR3 reads CASSLPGTGGSYTF. The DNA for the CDR3 is TGTGCCAGCAGTTTACCAGGGACTGGCGGGAGCTACACCTTC.

The genes are TRBV15 and TRBJ2-5; 7 nucleotides match TRBD2. Per germline, CDR1 LNHNV and CDR2 YYDKDF (reference sequence). CDR3 size: 15 residues. After removal of 4 bases from V and 5 bases from J, the junction contained 10 bases not matched to a gene. The CDR3 protein is CATSKLELARETQYF. CDR3 DNA: TGTGCCACCAGCAAACTGGAACTAGCGAGGGAGACCCAGTACTTC.

The chain uses TRBV7-2 and TRBJ1-5; the match to TRBD1 covers 7 bases. The length of the CDR3 is 15 residues. With 5 bases clipped from V and 0 bases from J, the junction kept 4 bases outside the gene matches. Germline V lookup: CDR1 SGHTA, CDR2 FQGNSA. The DNA for the CDR3 is TGTGCCAGCAGCATAGACAGGGCTAGCAATCAGCCCCAGCATTTT. This translates into CASSIDRASNQPQHF. Combining the CDR3 with reference TRBV7-2 and TRBJ1-5 gives the whole variable domain GAGVSQSPSNKVTEKGKDVELRCDPISGHTALYWYRQSLGQGLEFLIYFQGNSAPDKSGLPSDRFSAERTGGSVSTLTIQRTQQEDSAVYLCASSIDRASNQPQHFGDGTRLSIL.

This clone was detected only a few times. V and J are TRBV4-2 and TRBJ2-5, with TRBD2 matching 7 bases. CDR1 is LGHNA, CDR2 YNFKEQ, per germline. V trimming: 4 bases; J trimming: 2 bases; junction bases outside the gene matches: 4. This CDR3 region has 14 residues. The CDR3 loop is CASSPGTTQETQYF. The CDR3 nucleotides are TGTGCCAGCAGCCCCGGGACTACACAAGAGACCCAGTACTTC.